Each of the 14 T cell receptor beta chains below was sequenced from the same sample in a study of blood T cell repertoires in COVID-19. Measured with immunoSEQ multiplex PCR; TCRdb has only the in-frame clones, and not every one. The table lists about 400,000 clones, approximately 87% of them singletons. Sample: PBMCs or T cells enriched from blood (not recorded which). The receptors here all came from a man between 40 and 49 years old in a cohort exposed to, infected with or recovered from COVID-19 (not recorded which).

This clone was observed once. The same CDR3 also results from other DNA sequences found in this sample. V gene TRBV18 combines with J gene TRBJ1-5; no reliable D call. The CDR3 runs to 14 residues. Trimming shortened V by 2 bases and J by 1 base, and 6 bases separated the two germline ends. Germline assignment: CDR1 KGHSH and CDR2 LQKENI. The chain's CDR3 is CASSPGGSNQPQHF. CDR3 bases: TGTGCCAGCTCACCAGGAGGGAGCAATCAGCCCCAGCATTTT.

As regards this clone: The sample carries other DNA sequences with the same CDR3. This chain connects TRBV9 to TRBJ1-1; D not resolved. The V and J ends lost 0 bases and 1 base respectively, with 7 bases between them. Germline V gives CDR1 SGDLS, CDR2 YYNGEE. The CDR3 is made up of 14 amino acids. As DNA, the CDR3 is TGTGCCAGCAGCGTAGGCCAGAAGAACACTGAAGCTTTCTTT. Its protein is CASSVGQKNTEAFF.

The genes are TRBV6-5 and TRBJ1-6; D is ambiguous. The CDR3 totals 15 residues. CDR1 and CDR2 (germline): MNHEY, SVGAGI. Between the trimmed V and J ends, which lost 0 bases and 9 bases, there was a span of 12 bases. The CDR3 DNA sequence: TGTGCCAGCAGTTACTCTGGGCTCGAACGTTCACCCCTCCACTTT. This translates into CASSYSGLERSPLHF.

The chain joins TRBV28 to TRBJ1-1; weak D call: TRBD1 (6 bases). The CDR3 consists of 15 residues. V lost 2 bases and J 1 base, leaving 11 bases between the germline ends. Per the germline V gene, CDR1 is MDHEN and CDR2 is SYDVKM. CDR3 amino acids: CASSLPGGGNTEAFF. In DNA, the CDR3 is TGTGCCAGCAGTTTACCTGGGGGCGGGAACACTGAAGCTTTCTTT.

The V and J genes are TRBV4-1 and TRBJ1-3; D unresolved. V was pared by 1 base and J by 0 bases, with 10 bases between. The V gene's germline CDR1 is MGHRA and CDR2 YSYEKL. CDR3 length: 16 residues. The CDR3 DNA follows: TGCGCCAGCAGCCAAGGGGCAGGCAACTCTGGAAACACCATATATTTT. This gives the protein CASSQGAGNSGNTIYF.

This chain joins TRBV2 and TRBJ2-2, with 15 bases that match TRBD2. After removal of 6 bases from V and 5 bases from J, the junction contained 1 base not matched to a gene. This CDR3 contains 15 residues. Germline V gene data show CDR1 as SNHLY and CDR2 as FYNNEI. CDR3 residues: CASRGLAGGTGELFF. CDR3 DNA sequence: TGTGCCAGCAGGGGACTAGCGGGAGGTACCGGGGAGCTGTTTTTT.

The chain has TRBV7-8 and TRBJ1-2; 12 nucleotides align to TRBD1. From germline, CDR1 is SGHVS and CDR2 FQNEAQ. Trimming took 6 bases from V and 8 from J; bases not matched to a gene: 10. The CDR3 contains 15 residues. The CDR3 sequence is CASSASGTGGRGYTF. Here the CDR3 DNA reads TGTGCCAGCAGTGCGTCAGGGACAGGGGGCCGGGGCTACACCTTC.

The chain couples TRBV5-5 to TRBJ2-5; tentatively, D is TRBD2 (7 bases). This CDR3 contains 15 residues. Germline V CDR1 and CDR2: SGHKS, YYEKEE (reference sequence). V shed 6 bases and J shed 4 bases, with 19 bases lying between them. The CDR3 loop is CASNPGAGAPETQYF. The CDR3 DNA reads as TGTGCCAGCAATCCGGGGGCGGGAGCCCCAGAGACCCAGTACTTC.

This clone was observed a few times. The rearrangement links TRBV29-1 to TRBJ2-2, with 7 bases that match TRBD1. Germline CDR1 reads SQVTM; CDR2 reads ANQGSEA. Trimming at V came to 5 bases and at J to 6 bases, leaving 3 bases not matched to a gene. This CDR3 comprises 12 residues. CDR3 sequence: CSVWTGPGELFF. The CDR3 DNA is TGCAGCGTTTGGACAGGCCCCGGGGAGCTGTTTTTT.

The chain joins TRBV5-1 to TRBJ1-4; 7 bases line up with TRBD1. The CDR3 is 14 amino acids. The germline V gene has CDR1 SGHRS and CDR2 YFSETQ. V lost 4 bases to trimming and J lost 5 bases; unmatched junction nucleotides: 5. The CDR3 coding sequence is TGCGCCAGCAGCCTCCGGGACAGAAATGAAAAACTGTTTTTT. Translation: CASSLRDRNEKLFF.

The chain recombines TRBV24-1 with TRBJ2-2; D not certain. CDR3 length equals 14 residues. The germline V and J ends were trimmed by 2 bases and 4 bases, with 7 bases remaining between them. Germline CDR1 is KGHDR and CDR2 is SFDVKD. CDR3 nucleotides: TGTGCCACCAGTGATTCTCCGGGCACCGGGGAGCTGTTTTTT. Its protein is CATSDSPGTGELFF.

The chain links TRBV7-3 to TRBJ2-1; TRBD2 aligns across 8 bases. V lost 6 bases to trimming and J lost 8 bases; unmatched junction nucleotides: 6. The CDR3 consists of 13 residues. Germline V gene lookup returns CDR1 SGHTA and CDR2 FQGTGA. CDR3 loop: CASRSGSVDEQFF. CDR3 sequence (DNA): TGTGCCAGCAGGAGCGGGAGTGTGGATGAGCAGTTCTTC.

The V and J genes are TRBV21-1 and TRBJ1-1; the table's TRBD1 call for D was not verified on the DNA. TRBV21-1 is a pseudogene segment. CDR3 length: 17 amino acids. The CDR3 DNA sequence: TGTGCCAGCAGCATCCGGGACAGGGCGATTAAGAACACTGAAGCTTTCTTT. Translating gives CASSIRDRAIKNTEAFF.

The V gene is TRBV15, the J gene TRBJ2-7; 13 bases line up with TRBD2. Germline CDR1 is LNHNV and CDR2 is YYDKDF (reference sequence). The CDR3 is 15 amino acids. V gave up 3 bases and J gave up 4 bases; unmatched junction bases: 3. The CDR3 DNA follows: TGTGCCACCAGCAGCGGGACTAGCGGGAAATACGAGCAGTACTTC. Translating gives CATSSGTSGKYEQYF.